These 32 T cell receptor beta chains came from one sample sequenced in a study of CD8+ T cells in alopecia areata. cDNA reverse transcribed from extracted RNA served as the sequencing template. Only in-frame clones appear in the TCRdb table, and some are missing; sequencing was by immunoSEQ multiplex PCR. The sample has some 170,000 clones; approximately 56% are singletons. Sequencing used CD4+ T cells sorted from blood, obtained at week 0. The receptors come from a human donor with alopecia areata.

This chain joins TRBV10-3 and TRBJ1-6; 7 bases align to TRBD1. The CDR3 is 14 residues long. From germline, CDR1 is ENHRY and CDR2 SYGVKD. Trimming cost V 1 base and J 8 bases; bases outside gene matches: 2. The chain's CDR3 is CAISEWQGDSPLHF. The CDR3 DNA reads TGTGCCATCAGTGAGTGGCAGGGGGATTCACCCCTCCACTTT.

The rearrangement uses TRBV6-1 and TRBJ2-1; D call uncertain. V was trimmed by 4 bases and J by 2 bases, leaving 15 bases between them. Germline-derived CDR1 and CDR2 are MNHNS and SASEGT. The CDR3 runs to 16 residues. DNA of the CDR3: TGTGCCAGCAGTGGGGCCTCGGTGAGAACCTACAATGAGCAGTTCTTC. Its protein product is CASSGASVRTYNEQFF.

The V and J genes are TRBV30 and TRBJ2-3; D perhaps matches TRBD1 (6 bases). The CDR3 contains 14 residues. Trimming took off 3 bases at V and 6 bases at J, with 16 bases between the two ends. Germline V CDR1 and CDR2: GTSNPN, SVGIG (reference sequence). The CDR3: CAWRDSRTFDTQYF. The CDR3 nucleotides read TGTGCCTGGAGGGACAGCCGCACATTTGATACGCAGTATTTT.

The CDR3 nucleotides read TGTGCCAGCTCCCTGCGAGGGGAAGGCGAGCAGTACTTC. It translates to CASSLRGEGEQYF. The chain employs TRBV18 and TRBJ2-7; tentatively, D is TRBD1 or TRBD2 (5 bases each). Germline V lookup: CDR1 KGHSH, CDR2 LQKENI. The CDR3 runs to 13 residues. Trimming shortened V by 6 bases and J by 6 bases, and 15 bases separated the two germline ends.

This clone has a count of ten or more. The gene calls are TRBV29-1 and TRBJ1-2; D may be TRBD1 (5 bases). The germline V and J ends were trimmed by 5 bases and 4 bases, with 11 bases remaining between them. The CDR3 length is 12 residues. Looked up from germline, CDR1 is SQVTM and CDR2 is ANQGSEA. The CDR3 protein is CSVLQGGYGYTF. The DNA for the CDR3 is TGCAGCGTTCTGCAGGGTGGCTATGGCTACACCTTC.

V and J are TRBV6-5 and TRBJ1-6; a weak D match, TRBD1 (5 bases). CDR1 and CDR2 (germline): MNHEY, SVGAGI. This CDR3 comprises 13 residues. V was shortened by 7 bases and J by 10 bases, with 14 bases between the two germline ends. DNA of the CDR3: TGTGCCAGCAACACTGACAGTTCATCACCCCTCCACTTT. Translation: CASNTDSSSPLHF.

The rearrangement joins TRBV5-1 to TRBJ1-2; 8 bases are a match to TRBD1. There are 15 residues in the CDR3. Germline-derived CDR1 and CDR2 are SGHRS and YFSETQ. Trimming removed 0 bases from V and 4 bases from J; junction bases left unmatched: 5. The DNA of the CDR3 is TGCGCCAGCAGCTTGGCAGGACAGGGAGGCTATGGCTACACCTTC. Encoded protein: CASSLAGQGGYGYTF.

The chain joins TRBV30 to TRBJ2-5, with 7 bases fitting TRBD2. The V segment lost 2 bases and the J segment 5 bases; nucleotides outside the gene matches: 11. The germline gives CDR1 GTSNPN, CDR2 SVGIG (reference sequence). This CDR3 region has 15 residues. CDR3 bases: TGTGCCTGGAGTACCTGGCGGGGGTTTGAGGAGACCCAGTACTTC. Its protein is CAWSTWRGFEETQYF.

The chain joins TRBV5-1 to TRBJ2-7; 7 bases agree with TRBD1. The junction had 12 bases not matched to a gene; V was cut back by 4 bases and J by 2 bases. The germline gives CDR1 SGHRS, CDR2 YFSETQ. The CDR3 is 16 amino acids. This CDR3 is CASSRDRAVVTYEQYF. As DNA, the CDR3 is TGCGCCAGCAGCAGGGACAGAGCAGTTGTTACCTACGAGCAGTACTTC.

V usage is TRBV2 and J usage is TRBJ2-7; D gene ambiguous. The CDR3 spans 13 residues. V lost 4 bases, J lost 4 bases, and 11 bases lay in between. Germline-derived CDR1 and CDR2 are SNHLY and FYNNEI. The DNA of the CDR3 is TGTGCCAGCAGTGCAAGTGCTCGGTACGAGCAGTACTTC. Translating it yields CASSASARYEQYF.

This clone was detected only a few times. The rearrangement joins TRBV19 to TRBJ1-2; no firm D call. Germline loops: CDR1 LNHDA, CDR2 SQIVND (reference sequence). Trimming cost V 5 bases and J 2 bases, with 9 bases left between them. The CDR3 has 13 residues. The CDR3 bases are TGTGCCAGTAGTGTGACACAAAACTATGGCTACACCTTC. Amino acid sequence: CASSVTQNYGYTF.

This clone was observed a handful of times. The chain joins TRBV11-2 to TRBJ1-6; D not resolved. CDR3 length: 11 residues. The germline V gene encodes CDR1 SGHAT and CDR2 FQNNGV. The V gene lost 6 bases and the J gene lost 6 bases, with 3 bases spanning the gap. As DNA, the CDR3 is TGTGCCAGCAGTTCTAATTCACCCCTCCACTTT. Translation gives CASSSNSPLHF.

With respect to this clone: The same CDR3 can be traced to other DNA sequences in this sample. This rearrangement joins TRBV18 to TRBJ1-1, with 7 nucleotides matching TRBD1. Germline V gene sequence: CDR1 KGHSH, CDR2 LQKENI. CDR3 length: 14 amino acids. Trimming cost V 3 bases and J 5 bases; bases outside gene matches: 6. The CDR3 nucleotides read TGTGCCAGCTCACCGCAGGGGGGGTCTACTGAAGCTTTCTTT. Encoded protein: CASSPQGGSTEAFF.

The CDR3: CAWSEGHHEQYF. CDR3 sequence (DNA): TGTGCCTGGAGTGAAGGGCACCACGAGCAGTACTTC. The V and J genes are TRBV30 and TRBJ2-7; D remains unclear. The germline gives CDR1 GTSNPN, CDR2 SVGIG (reference sequence). The CDR3 loop spans 12 amino acids. Between the trimmed V and J ends, which lost 1 base and 5 bases, there was a span of 9 bases. The variable domain in full, with the rest retrieved from reference TRBV30 and TRBJ2-7, is SQTIHQWPATLVQPVGSPLSLECTVEGTSNPNLYWYRQAAGRGLQLLFYSVGIGQISSEVPQNLSASRPQDRQFILSSKKLLLSDSGFYLCAWSEGHHEQYFGPGTRLTVT.

The gene calls are TRBV4-1 and TRBJ1-2, with D maybe TRBD1 (5 bases). The V and J ends lost 0 bases and 5 bases respectively, with 16 bases between them. The CDR3 sequence is 16 residues long. Germline CDR1 and CDR2: MGHRA and YSYEKL. The CDR3 loop reads CASSQEQGIRLYGYTF. CDR3 DNA: TGCGCCAGCAGCCAAGAGCAGGGAATCCGTTTGTATGGCTACACCTTC.

This clone appeared a few times. The chain employs TRBV29-1 and TRBJ1-4, with 8 bases lining up with TRBD1. V gave up 4 bases and J gave up 8 bases; unmatched junction bases: 6. This CDR3 is 13 amino acids long. Germline CDR1 SQVTM, CDR2 ANQGSEA. Written as DNA, the CDR3 is TGCAGCGTTGCCACAGGGGGAAGGGAAAAACTGTTTTTT. Translation gives CSVATGGREKLFF.

The rearrangement joins TRBV13 to TRBJ2-2; 8 nucleotides agree with TRBD1. Trimming at V came to 6 bases and at J to 1 base, leaving 7 bases not matched to a gene. The CDR3 length is 16 residues. In germline, CDR1 is PRHDT, CDR2 FYEKMQ (reference sequence). CDR3 DNA: TGTGCCAGCAGTACGAGGACAGGGATGAACACCGGGGAGCTGTTTTTT. Protein: CASSTRTGMNTGELFF. Together with reference TRBV13 and TRBJ2-2, the CDR3 gives the full variable domain: AAGVIQSPRHLIKEKRETATLKCYPIPRHDTVYWYQQGPGQDPQFLISFYEKMQSDKGSIPDRFSAQQFSDYHSELNMSSLELGDSALYFCASSTRTGMNTGELFFGEGSRLTVL.

The chain links TRBV6-5 to TRBJ1-5, with D perhaps matching TRBD1 (5 bases). Trimming took 2 bases from V and 4 from J, leaving 15 bases between them. Germline V gene sequence: CDR1 MNHEY, CDR2 SVGAGI. The CDR3 has 16 residues. CDR3 in DNA: TGTGCCAGCAGTTACGAGATCCCAGGGAGGAATCAGCCCCAGCATTTT. Its translation is CASSYEIPGRNQPQHF.

This clone has only a few counts. The chain recombines TRBV5-1 with TRBJ1-1, with 7 positions matching TRBD1. Germline CDR1 reads SGHRS; CDR2 reads YFSETQ. V was clipped by 4 bases and J by 1 base; unmatched bases: 7. The CDR3 has 15 residues. The CDR3 is CASSMLQGRNTEAFF. The CDR3 bases are TGCGCCAGCAGCATGTTACAGGGGAGGAACACTGAAGCTTTCTTT.

The chain uses TRBV29-1 and TRBJ1-4, with 7 bases aligning to TRBD1. V shed 6 bases, J shed 5 bases, and the junction held 6 bases outside the gene matches. There are 13 residues in the CDR3. Per the germline V gene, CDR1 is SQVTM and CDR2 is ANQGSEA. DNA for the CDR3: TGCAGCGTGGCCGGGACAGCAAATGAAAAACTGTTTTTT. Amino acids: CSVAGTANEKLFF.

The chain joins TRBV2 to TRBJ1-4, with 10 positions matching TRBD1. Germline V gene data show CDR1 as SNHLY and CDR2 as FYNNEI. The CDR3 has 17 amino acids. V was pared by 5 bases and J by 2 bases, with 8 bases of the junction left unmatched. CDR3 in amino acids: CASSPRTGGITNEKLFF. The CDR3 DNA reads as TGTGCCAGCAGTCCGAGGACAGGGGGAATCACTAATGAAAAACTGTTTTTT.

The gene calls are TRBV2 and TRBJ1-1; 7 bases fit TRBD1. Per the germline V gene, CDR1 is SNHLY and CDR2 is FYNNEI. Trimming took 6 bases from V and 6 from J; bases not matched to a gene: 1. CDR3 length: 11 residues. CDR3 in amino acids: CASSDRAEAFF. The DNA for the CDR3 is TGTGCCAGCAGCGACAGGGCTGAAGCTTTCTTT.

V is TRBV30 and J is TRBJ2-3, with 12 bases fitting TRBD2. V dropped 0 bases and J dropped 8; count of bases not matched to a gene: 9. Germline values: CDR1 GTSNPN, CDR2 SVGIG (reference sequence). The CDR3 contains 16 residues. CDR3 sequence: CAWSVGQLAGGGTQYF. DNA for the CDR3: TGTGCCTGGAGTGTAGGTCAACTAGCGGGGGGAGGTACGCAGTATTTT.

For the CDR3, the DNA is TGCGCCAGCAGCTTGGCAGGGCTCTACGAGCAGTACTTC. Translated, it gives CASSLAGLYEQYF. The genes are TRBV5-1 and TRBJ2-7; a possible D gene is TRBD1 (5 bases). The V end lost 0 bases, the J end lost 3 bases, and 7 bases lay between the germline ends. CDR1 SGHRS and CDR2 YFSETQ come from the germline V gene. This CDR3 has 13 residues.

J is TRBJ1-4 and V is TRBV7-9, with no clear D. Germline V gene sequence: CDR1 SEHNR, CDR2 FQNEAQ (reference sequence). Trimming removed 5 bases at V and 8 bases at J, with 9 bases between. The CDR3 has 12 amino acids. CDR3 loop: CASSPSGEKLFF. The CDR3 DNA is TGTGCCAGCAGCCCGTCGGGGGAAAAACTGTTTTTT.

The chain recombines TRBV4-2 with TRBJ1-2; tentatively, D is TRBD1 (6 bases). The CDR3 runs to 16 residues. V gave up 1 base and J gave up 0 bases, with 12 bases separating them. Germline loops: CDR1 LGHNA, CDR2 YNFKEQ. Written as DNA, the CDR3 is TGTGCCAGCAGCCAAGCCCACAGGGAAGCTAACTATGGCTACACCTTC. It is translated as CASSQAHREANYGYTF.

This clone was seen just once. The genes are TRBV15 and TRBJ2-2, with a weak D call TRBD2 (6 bases). V lost 0 bases and J 1 base, leaving 9 bases between the germline ends. The CDR3 has 16 residues. Germline V gene lookup returns CDR1 LNHNV and CDR2 YYDKDF (reference sequence). CDR3 protein: CATSRDARGNTGELFF. The CDR3 DNA reads as TGTGCCACCAGCAGAGATGCGCGGGGGAACACCGGGGAGCTGTTTTTT.

Turning to this clone: The sample carries other DNA sequences with the same CDR3. V is TRBV18 and J is TRBJ2-5, with no clear D. Deletions cut 0 bases from V and 5 bases from J, with 4 bases between. The CDR3 spans 12 residues. Germline CDR1 KGHSH, CDR2 LQKENI. The CDR3 loop is CASSPPGETQYF. The CDR3 DNA reads TGTGCCAGCTCACCACCTGGGGAGACCCAGTACTTC.

The V gene is TRBV11-2, the J gene TRBJ2-5, with D possibly being TRBD1 (6 bases). V dropped 7 bases and J dropped 0 bases, with 12 bases sitting between them. The CDR3 extends over 14 amino acids. CDR1 and CDR2 from the germline V gene are SGHAT and FQNNGV. Here the CDR3 reads CASTKTGYQETQYF. The CDR3 DNA reads as TGTGCCAGCACGAAAACAGGGTACCAAGAGACCCAGTACTTC.

This clone was counted a few times. The chain recombines TRBV11-1 with TRBJ2-5, with 8 positions matching TRBD2. Germline values: CDR1 SGHAT, CDR2 FQDESV (reference sequence). The CDR3 covers 15 residues. The V gene end was trimmed by 6 bases and the J gene end by 1 base; junction bases not matched to a gene: 7. As DNA, the CDR3 is TGTGCCAGCAGACGTCCCGGGACTAGCCAAGAGACCCAGTACTTC. Its translation: CASRRPGTSQETQYF.

J is TRBJ2-5 and V is TRBV6-1, with 11 bases identical to TRBD1. Germline CDR1 and CDR2: MNHNS and SASEGT. There are 12 residues in the CDR3. The DNA for the CDR3 is TGTGCGACCGGGACAGGGGGAGAGACCCAGTACTTC. Translated: CATGTGGETQYF.

The chain couples TRBV30 to TRBJ2-7; D gene ambiguous. CDR1 is GTSNPN and CDR2 is SVGIG in the germline V gene (reference sequence). The V and J ends lost 1 base and 2 bases respectively, with 9 bases between them. The CDR3 spans 13 residues. The CDR3 loop reads CAWSDGVTYEQYF. CDR3 bases: TGTGCCTGGAGTGACGGCGTAACCTACGAGCAGTACTTC.